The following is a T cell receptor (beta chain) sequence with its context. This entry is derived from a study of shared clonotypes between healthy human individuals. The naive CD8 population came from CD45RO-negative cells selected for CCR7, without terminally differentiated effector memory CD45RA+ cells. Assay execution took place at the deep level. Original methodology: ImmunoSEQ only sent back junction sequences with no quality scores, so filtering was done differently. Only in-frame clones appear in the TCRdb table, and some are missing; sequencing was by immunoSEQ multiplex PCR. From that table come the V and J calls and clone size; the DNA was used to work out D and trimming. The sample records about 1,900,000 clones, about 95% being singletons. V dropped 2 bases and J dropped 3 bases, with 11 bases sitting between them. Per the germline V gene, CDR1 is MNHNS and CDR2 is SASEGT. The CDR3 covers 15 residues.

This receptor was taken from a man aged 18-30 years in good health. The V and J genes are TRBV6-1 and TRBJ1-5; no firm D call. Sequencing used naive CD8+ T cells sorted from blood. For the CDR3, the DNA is TGTGCCAGCAGTGAAATTGTCGGAGACAATCAGCCCCAGCATTTT. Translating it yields CASSEIVGDNQPQHF.